These T cell receptor beta chains were read from a single sample in a study of radiation and T cells in renal cell carcinoma. Profiling relied on immunoSEQ multiplex PCR, and the TCRdb table lists in-frame clones only, not all of them. This table holds around 16,000 clones, roughly 50% found once. This material consisted of tumor tissue, taken from a patient whose treatment included radiotherapy and nephrectomy. These TCRs come from a woman in her fifties or sixties with renal cell carcinoma. CDR3s include the opening cysteine and the closing phenylalanine or tryptophan. The order of the fields is J gene, D gene, clone size, V gene, CDR3 protein, CDR3 DNA. D genes are given only for firm matches. Clone size is shown for a subset of rows, as once, few, many or a class of expanded clone.

TRBJ1-2	NA	few	TRBV29-1	CSVKSPRSAGYTF	TGCAGCGTCAAGTCCCCCCGTTCCGCCGGCTACACCTTC
TRBJ2-3	NA	NA	TRBV14	CASSQFGRNTDTQYF	TGTGCCAGCAGCCAATTCGGGCGGAACACAGATACGCAGTATTTT
TRBJ2-7	NA	NA	TRBV9	CASSSSGTATYEQYF	TGTGCCAGCAGCTCTTCCGGGACGGCGACCTACGAGCAGTACTTC
TRBJ1-4	TRBD1	NA	TRBV7-2	CASSPRDRVGEKLFF	TGTGCCAGCAGCCCCCGGGACAGGGTAGGGGAAAAACTGTTTTTT
TRBJ2-3	NA	many	TRBV19	CASSPRQAASTDTQYF	TGTGCCAGTAGTCCGCGACAGGCCGCTAGCACAGATACGCAGTATTTT
TRBJ2-5	NA	NA	TRBV18	CASSPEETQYF	TGTGCCAGCTCCCCCGAAGAGACCCAGTACTTC
TRBJ2-7	TRBD2	NA	TRBV13	CASSRLAGGLSYEQYF	TGTGCCAGCAGTCGACTAGCGGGGGGCCTTTCCTACGAGCAGTACTTC
TRBJ2-1	TRBD1	NA	TRBV27	CASSTGGSSYNEQFF	TGTGCCAGCAGTACAGGGGGGAGCTCCTACAATGAGCAGTTCTTC
TRBJ2-1	NA	many	TRBV5-4	CASSLVGGPRDEQFF	TGTGCCAGCAGCTTGGTTGGCGGTCCTCGGGATGAGCAGTTCTTC
TRBJ1-6	NA	many	TRBV28	CASSNRVNNSPLHF	TGTGCCAGCTCTAACAGGGTTAATAATTCACCCCTCCACTTT
TRBJ2-1	NA	few	TRBV5-4	CASSLIWGNEQFF	TGCGCCAGCAGTCTGATCTGGGGCAATGAGCAGTTCTTC
TRBJ1-5	NA	few	TRBV6-6	CASSSQGWGNQPQHF	TGTGCCAGCAGTTCCCAGGGATGGGGCAATCAGCCCCAGCATTTT
TRBJ2-2	NA	few	TRBV7-9	CASSLGLPTGELFF	TGTGCCAGCAGCTTAGGTCTTCCCACCGGGGAGCTGTTTTTT
TRBJ1-6	NA	NA	TRBV6-1	CASSDGTRNSPLHF	TGTGCCAGCAGTGATGGTACTCGGAATTCACCCCTCCACTTT
TRBJ1-1	NA	NA	TRBV2	CASSEWDQAMGEAFF	TGTGCCAGCAGTGAGTGGGACCAAGCAATGGGTGAAGCTTTCTTT
TRBJ1-4	NA	NA	TRBV7-6	CASSPRVQGANEKLFF	TGTGCCAGCAGCCCCCGCGTGCAGGGAGCTAATGAAAAACTGTTTTTT
TRBJ2-1	TRBD2	once	TRBV28	CASRTRENEQFF	TGTGCCAGCAGAACGCGGGAGAATGAGCAGTTCTTC
TRBJ2-2	TRBD1	once	TRBV19	CASSWGQGAGWELFF	TGTGCCAGTAGTTGGGGACAGGGGGCAGGATGGGAGCTGTTTTTT
TRBJ2-1	NA	medium-sized	TRBV7-2	CASSSAGAGEQFF	TGTGCCAGCAGTTCCGCGGGGGCGGGGGAGCAGTTCTTC
TRBJ1-1	NA	once	TRBV6-6	CASSTEYEAFF	TGTGCCAGCAGTACAGAGTATGAAGCTTTCTTT
TRBJ1-1	NA	NA	TRBV5-1	CASSLGQGGRAFF	TGTGCCAGCAGCTTGGGGCAGGGAGGGAGAGCTTTCTTT
TRBJ2-2	NA	NA	TRBV7-9	CASSGNTAGGELFF	TGTGCCAGCAGCGGAAACACGGCGGGCGGGGAGCTGTTTTTT
TRBJ1-6	TRBD1	NA	TRBV14	CASSQGQYNSPLHF	TGTGCCAGCAGCCAGGGACAGTATAATTCACCCCTCCACTTT
TRBJ1-1	NA	NA	TRBV7-2	CASSRGGTLEAFF	TGTGCCAGCAGCCGGGGGGGGACACTTGAAGCTTTCTTT
TRBJ1-1	NA	NA	TRBV10-3	CATSNLGGKAFF	TGTGCCACCTCAAACCTCGGGGGGAAAGCTTTCTTT
TRBJ2-2	TRBD2	NA	TRBV28	CASSLWVLAGGPGELFF	TGTGCCAGCAGTTTATGGGTACTAGCGGGAGGTCCCGGGGAGCTGTTTTTT
TRBJ2-2	TRBD1	NA	TRBV19	CASRETGIMSGELFF	TGTGCCAGTAGAGAGACAGGGATTATGTCCGGGGAGCTGTTTTTT
TRBJ1-1	TRBD1	NA	TRBV28	CASGTTGGSTEAFF	TGTGCCAGCGGTACGACAGGGGGCTCCACTGAAGCTTTCTTT